These 24 T cell receptor beta chains were all obtained from the same sample, sequenced in a study of CD8 T cells in ankylosing spondylitis. TCRdb independently ran MiXCR on the 5' RACE reads; one entry per CDR3 protein. The sample carries approximately 250,000 distinct CDR3 sequences, roughly 8.2% recorded once. The sequenced sample was blood, either unsorted or a sorted T cell fraction (not recorded which). These TCRs come from a female donor with ankylosing spondylitis or in good health (not recorded which).

This clonotype was counted only a few times. The gene calls are TRBV5-1 and TRBJ2-1, with D unclear. This CDR3 comprises 12 residues. CDR1 is SGHRS and CDR2 is YFSETQ in the germline V gene. The germline V and J ends were trimmed by 3 bases and 7 bases, with 8 bases remaining between them. The CDR3 DNA sequence: TGCGCCAGCAGCTCGGCCTCGAATGAGCAGTTCTTC. Encoded protein: CASSSASNEQFF.

In its sample, this clonotype was seen many times. This sequence joins TRBV28 and TRBJ1-3, with D unresolved. V dropped 2 bases and J dropped 1 base, with 9 bases sitting between them. CDR1 and CDR2 (germline): MDHEN, SYDVKM. The CDR3 runs 15 residues. The CDR3 region has the DNA TGTGCCAGCAGTTTAGTAGCCCTTTCTGGAAACACCATATATTTT. Translating it yields CASSLVALSGNTIYF.

Remarks on this clonotype: A much larger clone sits a single nucleotide away, making a read error possible. The chain employs TRBV15 and TRBJ2-7; the D gene is possibly TRBD2 (5 bases). Between the trimmed V and J ends, which lost 0 bases and 4 bases, there was a span of 13 bases. Germline loops: CDR1 LNHNV, CDR2 YYDKDF (reference sequence). The CDR3 covers 15 residues. In nucleotides, the CDR3 is TGTGCCACCAGCAGAGATAGGAACACGGGATACGAGCAGTACTTC. Amino acid sequence: CATSRDRNTGYEQYF.

This clonotype has at least ten counts. The chain carries TRBV9 and TRBJ2-5; 11 positions match TRBD2. Germline V gene data show CDR1 as SGDLS and CDR2 as YYNGEE. J was trimmed by 1 base and V by 4 bases; bases with no gene match: 3. The CDR3 runs to 15 residues. The CDR3 DNA sequence: TGTGCCAGCAGCTTCGGGACTAGCGGCCAAGAGACCCAGTACTTC. Translation gives CASSFGTSGQETQYF.

This chain connects TRBV6-5 to TRBJ1-1; weak D call: TRBD1 (5 bases). Germline V lookup: CDR1 MNHEY, CDR2 SVGAGI. Trimming shortened V by 2 bases and J by 0 bases, and 10 bases separated the two germline ends. CDR3 length: 15 amino acids. The DNA for the CDR3 is TGTGCCAGCAGTTACGGGACTGACATGAACACTGAAGCTTTCTTT. This translates into CASSYGTDMNTEAFF.

This clonotype was recorded many times. This rearrangement joins TRBV2 to TRBJ2-5, with 8 bases fitting TRBD2. The junction had 4 bases not matched to a gene; V was cut back by 7 bases and J by 3 bases. The CDR3 is made up of 13 amino acids. Per germline, CDR1 SNHLY and CDR2 FYNNEI. Here the CDR3 DNA reads TGTGCCAGCAAAGAACTAGCGGAAGAGACCCAGTACTTC. Its translation is CASKELAEETQYF.

This clonotype appeared many times. CDR3 in DNA: TGTGCCAGCAGCTTGGGGGGAGCGGGAATAAACAATGAGCAGTTCTTC. Translating it yields CASSLGGAGINNEQFF. The chain has TRBV7-2 and TRBJ2-1; 7 bases match TRBD2. CDR3 size: 16 residues. Germline CDR1 SGHTA, CDR2 FQGNSA. The ends lost 3 bases at V and 5 bases at J; junction bases unmatched: 10.

This clonotype was observed many times. The chain couples TRBV7-2 to TRBJ1-2, with TRBD1 identical over 7 bases. The CDR3 has 15 residues. Germline V gene lookup returns CDR1 SGHTA and CDR2 FQGNSA. With V trimmed by 5 bases and J by 10 bases, 16 bases remained unmatched. CDR3 protein: CASSTRLGDSISYTF. The CDR3 DNA is TGTGCCAGCAGCACCCGGTTGGGGGACAGTATCTCCTACACCTTC.

This clonotype has only a few counts. The chain links TRBV7-2 to TRBJ2-1; D call uncertain. The CDR3 sequence is 13 residues long. Deletions cut 5 bases from V and 5 bases from J, with 10 bases between. Germline V gene sequence: CDR1 SGHTA, CDR2 FQGNSA. This CDR3 is CASSRHRNNEQFF. The DNA for the CDR3 is TGTGCCAGCAGCCGCCACAGAAACAATGAGCAGTTCTTC.

This clonotype has a count of ten or more. The rearrangement links TRBV4-1 to TRBJ2-7, with TRBD2 matching 12 bases. Unmatched junction bases numbered 6, after V lost 3 bases and J lost 12 bases. Germline loops: CDR1 MGHRA, CDR2 YSYEKL. This CDR3 is built from 13 residues. CDR3 nucleotide sequence: TGCGCCAGCAGCCATCCTAGCGGGAGGGCACTGTACTTC. Translation: CASSHPSGRALYF.

This clonotype has at least ten counts. The chain joins TRBV9 to TRBJ2-1; 7 bases fit TRBD2. Germline CDR1 reads SGDLS; CDR2 reads YYNGEE. The trim removed 4 bases at V and 8 bases at J, leaving 18 bases unmatched. CDR3 size: 17 residues. This CDR3 reads CASSPYSDGRIGYEQFF. The CDR3 DNA is TGTGCCAGCAGCCCTTACTCTGACGGGAGGATAGGGTATGAGCAGTTCTTC.

The table lists this clonotype with many counts. The CDR3 here is CASSRYGSHTGELFF. Written as DNA, the CDR3 is TGTGCCAGCAGTCGCTACGGCAGTCACACCGGGGAGCTGTTTTTT. The V call is TRBV6-2 or TRBV6-3, the J call TRBJ2-2; D remains unclear. The CDR3 is 15 residues long. The V gene's germline CDR1 is MNHEY and CDR2 SVGEGT. V was shortened by 5 bases and J by 3 bases, with 13 bases between the two germline ends.

This clonotype was seen many times. V gene TRBV7-2 combines with J gene TRBJ2-7; the D is unclear. Trimming pared 1 base from V and 2 bases from J, leaving 9 bases between. CDR3 size: 14 residues. Germline CDR1 is SGHTA and CDR2 is FQGNSA. The CDR3 sequence: CASSLEATTYEQYF. CDR3 nucleotides: TGTGCCAGCAGCTTAGAGGCCACCACCTACGAGCAGTACTTC.

The chain carries TRBV20-1 and TRBJ2-7; D call uncertain. Trimming took 0 bases from V and 7 from J, leaving 7 bases between them. CDR3 length equals 11 residues. CDR1 is DFQATT and CDR2 is SNEGSKA in the germline V gene (reference sequence). In DNA form, the CDR3 reads TGCAGTGCTAGAGAGGCCAGGGAGCAGTACTTC. It yields the protein CSAREAREQYF.

This clonotype was observed at least ten times. The chain has TRBV7-2 and TRBJ1-1; D is unclear. Germline V lookup: CDR1 SGHTA, CDR2 FQGNSA. The CDR3 length is 15 residues. The ends were cut back, 6 bases at V and 0 bases at J, with 14 bases in the middle. CDR3 sequence reads: CASRGSGSVNTEAFF. The CDR3 DNA reads TGTGCCAGCAGAGGGAGCGGCAGCGTGAACACTGAAGCTTTCTTT.

This clonotype was counted at least ten times. This chain uses TRBV20-1 with TRBJ1-4, with TRBD1 matching over 9 bases. Germline V gene data show CDR1 as DFQATT and CDR2 as SNEGSKA (reference sequence). V lost 6 bases and J lost 5; bases outside the gene matches: 13. This CDR3 has 16 amino acids. The CDR3 nucleotides read TGCAGTGCGCGATCCGTCGCCGGGACAGGGAATGAAAAACTGTTTTTT. Translated: CSARSVAGTGNEKLFF.

This clonotype was seen ten or more times. This chain uses TRBV20-1 with TRBJ2-1; D not resolved. Germline values: CDR1 DFQATT, CDR2 SNEGSKA (reference sequence). The CDR3 consists of 14 residues. V was shortened by 0 bases and J by 11 bases, with 17 bases between the two germline ends. The chain's CDR3 is CSARDHNQTIQQFF. DNA for the CDR3: TGCAGTGCTAGAGATCATAACCAGACGATCCAGCAGTTCTTC.

This clonotype was counted many times. The genes are TRBV12-3 or TRBV12-4 and TRBJ2-7; 9 nucleotides align to TRBD1. There are 14 residues in the CDR3. Losses at the gene ends were 6 bases for V and 4 bases for J; bases not matched to a gene: 7. In DNA form, the CDR3 reads TGTGCCAGCAGCCAGGGGACAGGGTGGTACGAGCAGTACTTC. Protein product: CASSQGTGWYEQYF.

This clonotype appeared many times. The rearrangement uses TRBV15 and TRBJ2-1, with TRBD2 as a possible D gene (6 bases). The germline V and J ends were trimmed by 1 base and 3 bases, with 13 bases remaining between them. The length of the CDR3 is 16 residues. Looked up from germline, CDR1 is LNHNV and CDR2 is YYDKDF (reference sequence). CDR3 loop: CATSRGEAGSYNEQFF. Here the CDR3 DNA reads TGTGCCACCAGCAGAGGAGAGGCGGGAAGCTACAATGAGCAGTTCTTC.

This clonotype was seen at least ten times. The rearrangement uses TRBV7-2 and TRBJ2-2; unclear D gene. The CDR3 is 14 amino acids. Germline V gives CDR1 SGHTA, CDR2 FQGNSA. V lost 4 bases to trimming and J lost 5 bases, with 11 bases between them. For the CDR3, the DNA is TGTGCCAGCAGCTCTGACTTCAGTACCGGGGAGCTGTTTTTT. This gives the protein CASSSDFSTGELFF.

This clonotype was counted many times. The chain carries TRBV2 and TRBJ2-7; a possible D gene is TRBD2 (5 bases). The CDR3 runs to 12 residues. Trimming took 9 bases from V and 5 from J, leaving 14 bases between them. CDR1 SNHLY and CDR2 FYNNEI come from the germline V gene. The CDR3 nucleotides read TGTGCCAGGGGCACTACTAGTAACGAGCAGTACTTC. Encoded protein: CARGTTSNEQYF.

A note on this clonotype: This could be a read error, since a much larger clone is one nucleotide away. The chain has TRBV19 and TRBJ2-1; TRBD2 is a possible D gene (6 bases). Germline V gene data show CDR1 as LNHDA and CDR2 as SQIVND (reference sequence). This CDR3 is built from 13 residues. Trimming pared 7 bases from V and 9 bases from J, leaving 16 bases between. CDR3 sequence: CASTPTRSSEQFF. The CDR3 DNA is TGTGCCAGTACCCCGACTAGATCGAGTGAGCAGTTCTTC.

In this sample, this clonotype turned up many times. The rearrangement joins TRBV7-8 to TRBJ2-1; the D gene is possibly TRBD2 (6 bases). V lost 7 bases, J lost 1 base, and 14 bases lay in between. This CDR3 has 15 amino acids. Germline CDR1 is SGHVS and CDR2 is FQNEAQ. The CDR3 bases are TGTGCCAGCATCCAAGCGGAGGGGTCCTACAATGAGCAGTTCTTC. Translating it yields CASIQAEGSYNEQFF.

This clonotype showed up many times. The chain recombines TRBV7-6 with TRBJ2-1, with 8 positions matching TRBD1. The CDR3 covers 14 residues. Germline values: CDR1 SGHVS, CDR2 FNYEAQ. V trimming: 6 bases; J trimming: 7 bases; junction bases outside the gene matches: 8. The CDR3 nucleotides read TGTGCCAGCAGGCCGACAGGGGCTAAGAATGAGCAGTTCTTC. Translated, it gives CASRPTGAKNEQFF. The complete variable domain, with remaining parts taken from reference TRBV7-6 and TRBJ2-1, reads GAGVSQSPRYKVTKRGQDVALRCDPISGHVSLYWYRQALGQGPEFLTYFNYEAQQDKSGLPNDRFSAERPEGSISTLTIQRTEQRDSAMYRCASRPTGAKNEQFFGPGTRLTVL.